Presented here are 12 T cell receptor beta chains from one specimen sequenced in a study of blood T cell repertoires in COVID-19. This table comes from immunoSEQ multiplex PCR, and its TCRdb copy is limited to in-frame clones, with some not included. The sample carries roughly 170,000 clones, more than 70% recorded once. The sample taken for sequencing was PBMCs or T cells enriched from blood (not recorded which). These receptors originate from a woman aged 45-65 years in a cohort exposed to, infected with or recovered from COVID-19 (not recorded which).

The J gene is TRBJ2-2, the V gene TRBV7-3; perhaps TRBD1 as D (6 bases). The length of the CDR3 is 16 residues. The germline gives CDR1 SGHTA, CDR2 FQGTGA. The germline V and J ends were trimmed by 4 bases and 0 bases, with 12 bases remaining between them. CDR3 sequence reads: CASSSSGHTNTGELFF. The CDR3 coding sequence is TGTGCCAGCAGCTCCTCGGGACATACGAACACCGGGGAGCTGTTTTTT.

The chain couples TRBV9 to TRBJ2-7, with D uncertain. V was trimmed by 0 bases and J by 2 bases, leaving 12 bases between them. In germline, CDR1 is SGDLS, CDR2 YYNGEE. The CDR3 has 15 residues. CDR3 sequence reads: CASSVDGSATYEQYF. Written as DNA, the CDR3 is TGTGCCAGCAGCGTAGACGGTTCAGCGACCTACGAGCAGTACTTC.

Here the CDR3 reads CASSKDLSSGANVLTF. DNA of the CDR3: TGTGCCAGCAGCAAAGATCTAAGCTCTGGGGCCAACGTCCTGACTTTC. The rearrangement links TRBV7-9 to TRBJ2-6, with D uncertain. Trimming removed 5 bases from V and 0 bases from J, with 11 bases in between. Germline V gene lookup returns CDR1 SEHNR and CDR2 FQNEAQ (reference sequence). The CDR3 contains 16 residues.

The rearrangement joins TRBV18 to TRBJ2-5; D perhaps matches TRBD1 (5 bases). The CDR3 spans 15 residues. V was clipped by 2 bases and J by 2 bases, with 12 bases between them. The V gene's germline CDR1 is KGHSH and CDR2 LQKENI. The CDR3 here is CASSPLQDKQETQYF. The CDR3 DNA is TGTGCCAGCTCACCATTACAGGACAAGCAAGAGACCCAGTACTTC. Variable domain in full (rest from reference TRBV18 and TRBJ2-5): NAGVMQNPRHLVRRRGQEARLRCSPMKGHSHVYWYRQLPEEGLKFMVYLQKENIIDESGMPKERFSAEFPKEGPSILRIQQVVRGDSAAYFCASSPLQDKQETQYFGPGTRLLVL.

V gene TRBV3-1 (or the pseudogene TRBV3-2) combines with J gene TRBJ2-5, with TRBD2 matching over 10 bases. Germline CDR1 and CDR2: LGHDT and YNNKEL (reference sequence). Unmatched junction bases numbered 10, after V lost 4 bases and J lost 5 bases. There are 16 residues in the CDR3. CDR3 DNA sequence: TGTGCCAGCAGCCTCCAGACTAGCGGGCATTGGGAGACCCAGTACTTC. It yields the protein CASSLQTSGHWETQYF.

The chain links TRBV28 to TRBJ2-7; unclear D gene. CDR3 size: 11 residues. Germline CDR1 is MDHEN and CDR2 is SYDVKM. Trimming left V 4 bases short and J 2 bases short, with 3 bases between. The CDR3 loop reads CASSSAYEQYF. CDR3 sequence (DNA): TGTGCCAGCAGTTCCGCCTACGAGCAGTACTTC.

The chain combines TRBV19 with TRBJ2-2; D is undetermined. With 2 bases removed from V and 7 bases from J, the gap between germline ends came to 8 bases. This CDR3 has 13 residues. Germline V gene data show CDR1 as LNHDA and CDR2 as SQIVND (reference sequence). CDR3 coding DNA: TGTGCCAGTAGTATAAACAGTGGCGGGGAGCTGTTTTTT. It specifies CASSINSGGELFF.

V is TRBV11-3 and J is TRBJ2-2; D possibly corresponds to TRBD2 (5 bases). Trimming stripped 1 base from V and 6 bases from J, with 18 bases between. The CDR3 loop spans 17 amino acids. CDR1 and CDR2 from the germline V gene are SGHNT and YENEEA. The CDR3: CASSLGPGKVPPGELFF. In DNA, the CDR3 is TGTGCCAGCAGCTTAGGTCCCGGGAAGGTCCCTCCCGGGGAGCTGTTTTTT. The variable domain in full, completed from reference TRBV11-3 and TRBJ2-2, reads EAGVVQSPRYKIIEKKQPVAFWCNPISGHNTLYWYLQNLGQGPELLIRYENEEAVDDSQLPKDRFSAERLKGVDSTLKIQPAELGDSAVYLCASSLGPGKVPPGELFFGEGSRLTVL.

This clone turned up a few times. This chain uses TRBV19 with TRBJ2-2; possibly TRBD2 for D (6 bases). The CDR3 runs to 16 residues. Germline CDR1 reads LNHDA; CDR2 reads SQIVND (reference sequence). V shed 0 bases and J shed 1 base, with 9 bases lying between them. The CDR3, as DNA: TGTGCCAGTAGTATAGATCTAGCGCTGAACACCGGGGAGCTGTTTTTT. It yields the protein CASSIDLALNTGELFF.

This clone was counted a single time. This chain links TRBV4-1 with TRBJ2-2; D gene ambiguous. CDR1 and CDR2 from the germline V gene are MGHRA and YSYEKL. Trimming stripped 0 bases from V and 5 bases from J, with 13 bases between. The CDR3 contains 16 residues. The CDR3 here is CASSQDSVIGTGELFF. CDR3 bases: TGCGCCAGCAGCCAAGATTCTGTTATCGGGACCGGGGAGCTGTTTTTT.

V usage is TRBV10-3 and J usage is TRBJ2-2; the match to TRBD2 covers 12 bases. The V gene's germline CDR1 is ENHRY and CDR2 SYGVKD. This CDR3 contains 16 residues. With V trimmed by 6 bases and J by 5 bases, 7 bases remained unmatched. This CDR3 is CAISKTSGRATGELFF. As DNA, the CDR3 is TGTGCCATCAGCAAGACTAGCGGGAGAGCTACCGGGGAGCTGTTTTTT.

The genes are TRBV7-6 and TRBJ2-2; 10 positions match TRBD2. Germline CDR1 reads SGHVS; CDR2 reads FNYEAQ. The CDR3 sequence is 20 residues long. Losses at the gene ends were 6 bases for V and 5 bases for J; bases not matched to a gene: 21. The CDR3 nucleotides read TGTGCCAGCAGAATCGGAACTAGCGGGGAGGTTGGGGTTCATACCGGGGAGCTGTTTTTT. It translates to CASRIGTSGEVGVHTGELFF.